The rows below give T cell receptor beta chains drawn from one sample of a study of blood T cell repertoires in COVID-19. Measured with immunoSEQ multiplex PCR; TCRdb has only the in-frame clones, and not every one. The table includes around 200,000 clones, 89% detected once. The specimen sequenced was PBMCs or T cells enriched from blood (not recorded which). Source of these receptors: a young woman who had recovered from COVID-19. Each CDR3 is given with its conserved first and last residue. D genes are given only for firm matches. Expanded clones are given a class, and other clones once, few, many or no size at all.

size: -; J: TRBJ2-1; V: TRBV4-2; D: TRBD2; CDR3: CASSQDRTSRPYNEQFF; DNA: TGTGCCAGCAGCCAAGATAGGACTAGCAGGCCCTACAATGAGCAGTTCTTC
size: -; J: TRBJ2-1; V: TRBV29-1; D: TRBD2; CDR3: CSVEGAGVLAEQFF; DNA: TGCAGCGTTGAGGGAGCGGGAGTCTTAGCTGAGCAGTTCTTC
size: -; J: TRBJ2-7; V: TRBV23-1; D: TRBD1; CDR3: CASSPPRTGGTYEQYF; DNA: TGCGCCAGCAGTCCGCCTAGGACAGGGGGGACCTACGAGCAGTACTTC
size: -; J: TRBJ1-2; V: TRBV2; D: -; CDR3: CATPERGSSSMYGYTF; DNA: TGTGCCACCCCCGAGCGGGGGAGTTCCTCTATGTATGGCTACACCTTC
size: -; J: TRBJ2-1; V: TRBV5-6; D: TRBD2; CDR3: CASTEIGTRRNEQFF; DNA: TGTGCCAGCACCGAAATCGGGACTAGAAGAAATGAGCAGTTCTTC
size: few; J: TRBJ1-2; V: TRBV7-9; D: -; CDR3: CASSPREGYTF; DNA: TGTGCCAGCAGCCCGCGAGAGGGCTACACCTTC
size: -; J: TRBJ2-1; V: TRBV4-1; D: TRBD2; CDR3: CASSHRTSGSDEQFF; DNA: TGCGCCAGCAGCCACCGGACTAGCGGGAGCGATGAGCAGTTCTTC
size: -; J: TRBJ2-4; V: TRBV28; D: -; CDR3: CASSPPADLAKNIQYF; DNA: TGTGCCAGCAGCCCACCAGCGGACTTAGCCAAAAACATTCAGTACTTC
size: -; J: TRBJ2-7; V: TRBV7-8; D: -; CDR3: CASSLTTINKDSYEQYF; DNA: TGTGCCAGCAGCTTAACAACTATCAATAAGGACTCCTACGAGCAGTACTTC
size: -; J: TRBJ1-4; V: TRBV6-1; D: TRBD1; CDR3: CASSDQTGGGEKLFF; DNA: TGTGCCAGCAGTGACCAGACAGGGGGTGGTGAAAAACTGTTTTTT
size: few; J: TRBJ1-5; V: TRBV4-2; D: TRBD1; CDR3: CASSQDPSGGNQPQHF; DNA: TGTGCCAGCAGCCAAGATCCGTCAGGGGGGAATCAGCCCCAGCATTTT
size: -; J: TRBJ1-6; V: TRBV7-3; D: TRBD1; CDR3: CASSPTGYNNSPLHF; DNA: TGTGCCAGCAGCCCGACAGGGTATAATAATTCACCCCTCCACTTT
size: -; J: TRBJ2-7; V: TRBV5-1; D: TRBD1; CDR3: CASSPWTGGASEQYF; DNA: TGCGCCAGCAGCCCCTGGACAGGGGGCGCGTCCGAGCAGTACTTC
size: once; J: TRBJ2-1; V: TRBV5-1; D: TRBD2; CDR3: CASSRSGTINEQFF; DNA: TGCGCCAGCAGCCGTAGCGGGACGATAAATGAGCAGTTCTTC
size: -; J: TRBJ2-7; V: TRBV10-3; D: TRBD1; CDR3: CAITPDRTGVFEQYF; DNA: TGTGCCATCACCCCCGACAGGACAGGGGTTTTCGAGCAGTACTTC
size: -; J: TRBJ2-1; V: TRBV12-3/TRBV12-4; D: -; CDR3: CASSLGVANEQFF; DNA: TGTGCCAGCAGTTTAGGAGTCGCTAATGAGCAGTTCTTC
size: few; J: TRBJ2-2; V: TRBV6-1; D: -; CDR3: CASSEQTETGELFF; DNA: TGTGCCAGCAGTGAACAGACAGAAACCGGGGAGCTGTTTTTT
size: -; J: TRBJ1-5; V: TRBV19; D: -; CDR3: CASSISGEITQHF; DNA: TGTGCCAGTAGTATTTCAGGGGAAATAACCCAGCATTTT
size: once; J: TRBJ2-2; V: TRBV7-3; D: TRBD2; CDR3: CASSLQGLADTGELFF; DNA: TGTGCCAGCAGCCTCCAAGGACTAGCGGACACCGGGGAGCTGTTTTTT
size: -; J: TRBJ1-5; V: TRBV7-8; D: -; CDR3: CASSLTSRYQPQHF; DNA: TGTGCCAGCAGCCTGACATCCCGATACCAGCCCCAGCATTTT
size: -; J: TRBJ2-3; V: TRBV28; D: -; CDR3: CASSFPGEGVSTDTQYF; DNA: TGTGCCAGCAGTTTTCCGGGCGAGGGGGTCTCCACAGATACGCAGTATTTT
size: -; J: TRBJ1-2; V: TRBV5-1; D: -; CDR3: CASMNSQNYGYTF; DNA: TGCGCCAGCATGAACAGCCAGAACTATGGCTACACCTTC
size: -; J: TRBJ2-3; V: TRBV9; D: -; CDR3: CASSVDQGHTDTQYF; DNA: TGTGCCAGCAGCGTAGATCAGGGCCACACAGATACGCAGTATTTT
size: -; J: TRBJ2-3; V: TRBV6-1; D: -; CDR3: CASSDRGGRLSVLLDTQYF; DNA: TGTGCCAGCAGTGACAGGGGCGGGAGATTAAGTGTGTTATTGGATACGCAGTATTTT
size: -; J: TRBJ1-2; V: TRBV4-3; D: TRBD1; CDR3: CASSQESTTTGNGYGYTF; DNA: TGCGCCAGCAGCCAAGAATCCACGACGACAGGGAACGGCTATGGCTACACCTTC
size: -; J: TRBJ2-7; V: TRBV5-1; D: TRBD1; CDR3: CASSPGGTGDYEQYF; DNA: TGCGCCAGCAGCCCAGGGGGAACAGGGGACTACGAGCAGTACTTC
size: -; J: TRBJ2-2; V: TRBV5-1; D: -; CDR3: CASSLASVNTGELFF; DNA: TGCGCCAGCAGCTTGGCCTCAGTGAACACCGGGGAGCTGTTTTTT
size: -; J: TRBJ2-5; V: TRBV6-2/TRBV6-3; D: TRBD2; CDR3: CASSYSRREVQETQYF; DNA: TGTGCCAGCAGTTACTCGAGACGGGAGGTCCAAGAGACCCAGTACTTC
size: -; J: TRBJ2-7; V: TRBV10-2; D: -; CDR3: CASGRGYYEQYF; DNA: TGCGCCAGCGGGAGAGGATACTACGAGCAGTACTTC
size: -; J: TRBJ2-3; V: TRBV30; D: -; CDR3: CAWSTFLEASTDTQYF; DNA: TGTGCCTGGAGTACCTTCCTTGAAGCTAGCACAGATACGCAGTATTTT
size: once; J: TRBJ1-2; V: TRBV6-1; D: -; CDR3: CASSEERFSGYTF; DNA: TGTGCCAGCAGCGAAGAGAGGTTTTCTGGCTACACCTTC
size: -; J: TRBJ2-1; V: TRBV3-1/TRBV3-2; D: TRBD2; CDR3: CASSKREYEQFF; DNA: TGTGCCAGCAGTAAGCGGGAGTATGAGCAGTTCTTC
size: -; J: TRBJ2-1; V: TRBV28; D: -; CDR3: CASSSMSGGYNEQFF; DNA: TGTGCCAGCAGCAGCATGAGCGGAGGGTACAATGAGCAGTTCTTC
size: -; J: TRBJ2-1; V: TRBV18; D: TRBD1; CDR3: CASSAGTGGNEQFF; DNA: TGTGCCAGCTCGGCCGGGACAGGGGGCAATGAGCAGTTCTTC
size: -; J: TRBJ1-6; V: TRBV28; D: TRBD1; CDR3: CASSTGVGQASPLHF; DNA: TGTGCCAGCAGTACAGGGGTGGGGCAGGCTTCACCCCTCCACTTT
size: -; J: TRBJ2-7; V: TRBV9; D: -; CDR3: CASSVGEAPYEQYF; DNA: TGTGCCAGCAGCGTAGGTGAGGCACCCTACGAGCAGTACTTC
size: -; J: TRBJ2-3; V: TRBV5-4; D: TRBD1; CDR3: CASSWDSPTDTQYF; DNA: TGTGCCAGCAGCTGGGACAGTCCCACAGATACGCAGTATTTT
size: -; J: TRBJ1-5; V: TRBV27; D: -; CDR3: CASSLQGIGQPQHF; DNA: TGTGCCAGCAGTTTACAGGGGATCGGGCAGCCCCAGCATTTT
size: -; J: TRBJ2-7; V: TRBV19; D: -; CDR3: CASSKSVEGSYEQYF; DNA: TGTGCCAGTAGTAAGTCTGTTGAGGGTTCCTACGAGCAGTACTTC
size: few; J: TRBJ2-6; V: TRBV28; D: -; CDR3: CASSPLGAEANVLTF; DNA: TGTGCCAGCAGCCCCTTAGGGGCTGAGGCCAACGTCCTGACTTTC
size: -; J: TRBJ2-7; V: TRBV30; D: -; CDR3: CAWSVLPPSYEQYF; DNA: TGTGCCTGGAGTGTACTTCCCCCGTCCTACGAGCAGTACTTC